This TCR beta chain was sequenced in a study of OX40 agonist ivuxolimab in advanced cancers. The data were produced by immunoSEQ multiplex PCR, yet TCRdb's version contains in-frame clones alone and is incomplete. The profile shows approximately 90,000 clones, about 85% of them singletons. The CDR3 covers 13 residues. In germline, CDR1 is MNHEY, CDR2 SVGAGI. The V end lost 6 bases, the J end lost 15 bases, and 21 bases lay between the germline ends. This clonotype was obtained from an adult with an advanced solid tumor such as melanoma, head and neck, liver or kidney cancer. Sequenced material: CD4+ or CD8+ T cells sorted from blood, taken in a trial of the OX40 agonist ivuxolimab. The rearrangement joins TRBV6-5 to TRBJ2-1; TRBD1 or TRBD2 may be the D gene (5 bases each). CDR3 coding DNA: TGTGCCAGCAGGTCTAACATGGGGGATACGCCGTTCTTC. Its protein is CASRSNMGDTPFF.